The next 8 T cell receptor beta chains were all read from a single sample in a study of tumor-infiltrating lymphocytes in primary liver carcinoma. Priming with a constant-region primer yielded TCR beta cDNA from about 480 ng total RNA. Employing slightly modified ARM-PCR, three nested multiplex PCR rounds were run, and these gave rise to the TCR beta libraries. TRBV1-TRBV30 forward primers paired with a C-beta reverse primer were used in the first two PCR rounds, which ran roughly 9 cycles each. From the multiplex PCR reads, TCRdb called clonotypes with MiXCR, one entry per CDR3 protein. The sample contains about 120,000 distinct CDR3 sequences, around 65% of which appear only once. Both RNA and DNA were isolated together from about 19-30 mg of bulk tissue that had not been sorted. The sequenced sample was tumor-adjacent normal liver tissue. All receptors derive from a woman aged 55-70 years with primary liver carcinoma and hepatitis B virus infection.

Comments on this clonotype: Since a much larger clone is just one base distant, this may be a read error. The V gene is TRBV11-2, the J gene TRBJ2-3; 12 bases match TRBD1. Trimming at V came to 7 bases and at J to 7 bases, leaving 9 bases not matched to a gene. The germline CDR1 and CDR2 sequences are SGHAT and FQNNGV. This CDR3 has 15 amino acids. The CDR3 sequence: CASTRQGQGANTQYF. The CDR3 coding sequence is TGTGCCAGCACCCGACAGGGACAGGGGGCTAATACGCAGTATTTT.

To note about this clonotype: One end of the junction fails to match germline, which may point to a read error. This chain connects TRBV29-1 to TRBJ1-2; D perhaps matches TRBD1 (5 bases). The V gene's germline CDR1 is SQVTM and CDR2 ANQGSEA. CDR3 length: 12 amino acids. CDR3 sequence: CSGGGAGDDYTF. CDR3 bases: TGCAGCGGTGGCGGGGCGGGAGATGACTACACTTTC. Together with reference TRBV29-1 and TRBJ1-2, the CDR3 gives the full variable domain: SAVISQKPSRDICQRGTSLTIQCQVDSQVTMMFWYRQQPGQSLTLIATANQGSEATYESGFVIDKFPISRPNLTFSTLTVSNMSPEDSSIYLCSGGGAGDDYTFGSGTRLTVV.

A remark on this clonotype: A junction boundary mismatches the germline segment, possibly from a read error. The chain employs TRBV11-2 and TRBJ2-7, with TRBD2 matching over 7 bases. CDR3 size: 17 residues. Germline V CDR1 and CDR2: SGHAT, FQNNGV. The CDR3 coding sequence is TGTGCCAACAGCTACAACCAGCCGGGGCTAGCGGACGGGGAGCAGTACTTC. It yields the protein CANSYNQPGLADGEQYF.

Regarding this clonotype: An end of the junction does not agree with germline; a read error may underlie this. The rearrangement uses TRBV11-3 and TRBJ2-1; no clear D gene. This CDR3 has 13 amino acids. Germline V gene sequence: CDR1 SGHNT, CDR2 YENEEA. The CDR3 DNA reads TGTGCCAGCAGCACACCCTTAGAGGATGAACAGTTCTTC. Its translation is CASSTPLEDEQFF.

This chain links TRBV11-3 with TRBJ2-7; possible D gene TRBD1, 6 bases. The CDR3 contains 15 residues. Germline V CDR1 and CDR2: SGHNT, YENEEA. The V and J ends lost 9 bases and 4 bases respectively, with 22 bases between them. CDR3 amino acids: CASKQGRGASYEQYF. In DNA form, the CDR3 reads TGTGCCAGTAAACAGGGACGAGGGGCCTCATACGAGCAGTACTTC.

This clonotype was recorded once. The conserved closing phenylalanine or tryptophan is absent in this CDR3, likely reflecting a read error. The V call is TRBV6-1, the J call TRBJ1-5, with 8 nucleotides matching TRBD1. The CDR3 loop spans 16 amino acids. Germline V CDR1 and CDR2: MNHNS, SASEGT. The CDR3 spells CASGSRTGYGNQPQHL. CDR3 sequence (DNA): TGTGCAAGCGGCTCCCGGACAGGGTACGGGAATCAGCCCCAGCATCTT.

As for this clonotype: An end of the junction differs from the germline gene, which may be a read error. V gene TRBV4-1 combines with J gene TRBJ2-7; D is undetermined. Germline CDR1 MGHRA, CDR2 YSYEKL. There are 13 residues in the CDR3. The CDR3 region has the DNA TGCGCCAGCAGCCAAGGTCCACTCTACGATCAGTACTTC. Amino acid sequence: CASSQGPLYDQYF.

This clonotype was detected a few times. Given the absence of the conserved phenylalanine or tryptophan at the CDR3 end, a read error is likely. The CDR3 is CVSSRTGEIYEQYL. CDR3 bases: TGTGTCAGCAGCCGGACAGGGGAGATCTACGAGCAGTACCTC. The chain combines TRBV6-1 with TRBJ2-7, with TRBD1 matching over 9 bases. CDR1 MNHNS and CDR2 SASEGT come from the germline V gene. The CDR3 is made up of 14 amino acids.